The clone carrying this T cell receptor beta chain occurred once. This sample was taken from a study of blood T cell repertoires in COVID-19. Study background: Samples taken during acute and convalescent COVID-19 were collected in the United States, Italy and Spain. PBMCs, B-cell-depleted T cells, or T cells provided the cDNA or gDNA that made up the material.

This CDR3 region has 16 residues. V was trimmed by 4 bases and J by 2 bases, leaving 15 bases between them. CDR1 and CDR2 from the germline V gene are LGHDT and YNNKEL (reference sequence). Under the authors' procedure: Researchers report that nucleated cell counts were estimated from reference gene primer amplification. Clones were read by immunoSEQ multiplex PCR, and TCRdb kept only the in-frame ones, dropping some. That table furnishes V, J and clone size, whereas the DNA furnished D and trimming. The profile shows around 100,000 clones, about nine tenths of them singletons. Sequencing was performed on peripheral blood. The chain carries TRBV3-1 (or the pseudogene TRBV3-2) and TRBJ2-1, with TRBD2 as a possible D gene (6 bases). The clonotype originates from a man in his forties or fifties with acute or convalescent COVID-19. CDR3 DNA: TGTGCCAGCAGCCGATCTAGGGGAGGCGCCTACAATGAGCAGTTCTTC. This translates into CASSRSRGGAYNEQFF.